The 23 T cell receptor beta chains reported below all come from one sample, sequenced in a study of PD-1 blockade in classical Hodgkin lymphoma. Relapse was seen in all patients after autologous stem cell transplantation, and brentuximab vedotin exposure was variable. The assay was immunoSEQ multiplex PCR, and TCRdb's table has in-frame clones only and misses some. The data show around 30,000 clones, 75% to 85% seen once. The sample was peripheral blood mononuclear cells (PBMCs), taken at baseline. All receptors come from a human donor with classical Hodgkin lymphoma.

J is TRBJ2-7 and V is TRBV4-2; 13 bases fit TRBD2. The J segment lost 9 bases and the V segment lost 4 bases, leaving 12 bases of the junction unmatched. Per the germline V gene, CDR1 is LGHNA and CDR2 is YNFKEQ. The length of the CDR3 is 16 residues. CDR3 in DNA: TGTGCCAGCAGCCCCCCTCCGGGGACTAGCGGGGCTGCGCAGTACTTC. It yields the protein CASSPPPGTSGAAQYF.

The chain has TRBV20-1 and TRBJ1-2; D unclear. The CDR3 is 11 amino acids. CDR1 DFQATT and CDR2 SNEGSKA come from the germline V gene (reference sequence). V dropped 3 bases and J dropped 6 bases, with 8 bases sitting between them. CDR3 loop: CSASRQNGYTF. CDR3 nucleotide sequence: TGCAGTGCTAGCCGGCAGAATGGCTACACCTTC.

The CDR3 coding sequence is TGTGCCAGCAGTTACGATATCGGTCAGGGAAACATTCAGTACTTC. This gives the protein CASSYDIGQGNIQYF. This rearrangement joins TRBV6-5 to TRBJ2-4; possible D gene TRBD1, 5 bases. CDR3 length equals 15 residues. Germline V lookup: CDR1 MNHEY, CDR2 SVGAGI. V lost 2 bases to trimming and J lost 6 bases, with 14 bases between them.

The chain combines TRBV5-1 with TRBJ2-1; D perhaps matches TRBD2 (5 bases). Trimming left V 7 bases short and J 6 bases short, with 14 bases between. This CDR3 comprises 13 residues. The germline gives CDR1 SGHRS, CDR2 YFSETQ. The CDR3: CASSGPGSNEQFF. The DNA for the CDR3 is TGCGCCAGCTCTGGGCCGGGGTCCAATGAGCAGTTCTTC.

This clone appeared a few times. V and J are TRBV7-3 and TRBJ2-2, with a tentative D call TRBD2 (5 bases). There are 16 residues in the CDR3. Trimming stripped 5 bases from V and 1 base from J, with 14 bases between. Looked up from germline, CDR1 is SGHTA and CDR2 is FQGTGA. The CDR3 bases are TGTGCCAGCAGCGTCGTCCCTAGCCGGAACACCGGGGAGCTGTTTTTT. Residues: CASSVVPSRNTGELFF.

This chain joins TRBV2 and TRBJ1-1; D might be TRBD1 (5 bases). V was cut by 3 bases and J by 6 bases, with 17 bases left in between. Per the germline V gene, CDR1 is SNHLY and CDR2 is FYNNEI. The CDR3 extends over 15 amino acids. CDR3 protein: CASSELGTQSAEAFF. CDR3 sequence (DNA): TGTGCCAGCAGTGAGTTGGGGACCCAAAGCGCTGAAGCTTTCTTT. Full variable domain (outside the CDR3, taken from reference TRBV2 and TRBJ1-1): EPEVTQTPSHQVTQMGQEVILRCVPISNHLYFYWYRQILGQKVEFLVSFYNNEISEKSEIFDDQFSVERPDGSNFTLKIRSTKLEDSAMYFCASSELGTQSAEAFFGQGTRLTVV.

This clone was seen a handful of times. The chain recombines TRBV7-8 with TRBJ1-5; no firm D call. CDR3 size: 13 residues. V gave up 3 bases and J gave up 6 bases, with 9 bases separating them. Per germline, CDR1 SGHVS and CDR2 FQNEAQ. CDR3 sequence: CASSFLVSQPQHF. DNA of the CDR3: TGTGCCAGCAGCTTTCTGGTATCTCAGCCCCAGCATTTT.

The gene calls are TRBV7-2 and TRBJ1-3; D perhaps matches TRBD1 (5 bases). CDR1 and CDR2 from the germline V gene are SGHTA and FQGNSA. The CDR3 runs 14 residues. V lost 3 bases and J 2 bases, leaving 8 bases between the germline ends. CDR3 sequence (DNA): TGTGCCAGCAGCTTCAGGGAGGCTGGAAACACCATATATTTT. It is translated as CASSFREAGNTIYF.

CDR3 sequence: CASSLNRGVAEAFF. DNA of the CDR3: TGTGCCAGCAGTTTGAACAGGGGCGTCGCTGAAGCTTTCTTT. V usage is TRBV28 and J usage is TRBJ1-1; 7 bases map to TRBD1. This CDR3 has 14 amino acids. The J segment lost 6 bases and the V segment lost 3 bases, leaving 7 bases of the junction unmatched. Germline CDR1 is MDHEN and CDR2 is SYDVKM.

The rearrangement joins TRBV6-1 to TRBJ1-5, with TRBD1 matching over 8 bases. CDR1 and CDR2 (germline): MNHNS, SASEGT. V lost 3 bases to trimming and J lost 5 bases; unmatched junction nucleotides: 6. The CDR3 contains 15 residues. CDR3 nucleotide sequence: TGTGCCAGCAGTGACAGGGGGCGATTGCATCAGCCCCAGCATTTT. It yields the protein CASSDRGRLHQPQHF.

V is TRBV29-1 and J is TRBJ1-1, with TRBD1 matching 7 bases. The CDR3 is 15 residues long. The J segment lost 4 bases and the V segment lost 3 bases, leaving 11 bases of the junction unmatched. Germline lookup yields CDR1 SQVTM and CDR2 ANQGSEA. CDR3 residues: CSVEPPPTGATEAFF. The CDR3 nucleotides are TGCAGCGTTGAGCCCCCCCCCACAGGGGCCACTGAAGCTTTCTTT.

The J gene is TRBJ2-1, the V gene TRBV11-3; D remains unclear. Germline V gene data show CDR1 as SGHNT and CDR2 as YENEEA. The V gene lost 8 bases and the J gene lost 5 bases, with 7 bases spanning the gap. The CDR3 length is 11 residues. The CDR3 sequence: CASGWDNEQFF. CDR3 nucleotides: TGTGCCAGCGGGTGGGACAATGAGCAGTTCTTC.

This chain joins TRBV25-1 and TRBJ2-7; D gene unclear. V was pared by 5 bases and J by 0 bases, with 14 bases between. The germline V gene has CDR1 MGHDK and CDR2 SYGVNS. The CDR3 loop spans 15 amino acids. CDR3 region: CASSQNLAPSYEQYF. In DNA, the CDR3 is TGTGCCAGCAGTCAAAACTTAGCCCCCTCCTACGAGCAGTACTTC.

The rearrangement links TRBV19 to TRBJ1-3, with a tentative D call TRBD1 (6 bases). There are 14 residues in the CDR3. The V end was cut by 10 bases, the J end by 1 base, with 14 bases between. Germline CDR1 is LNHDA and CDR2 is SQIVND (reference sequence). The CDR3 DNA follows: TGTGCCACCGGACAGCAACTTTCTGGAAACACCATATATTTT. It codes for CATGQQLSGNTIYF.

This clone has only one observation. This sequence joins TRBV5-1 and TRBJ2-7; 7 positions agree with TRBD2. This CDR3 has 14 amino acids. Germline V gene lookup returns CDR1 SGHRS and CDR2 YFSETQ. Losses at the gene ends were 3 bases for V and 4 bases for J; bases not matched to a gene: 7. The CDR3 bases are TGCGCCAGCAGCTGGGGAGGGACCTTATACGAGCAGTACTTC. Translated, it gives CASSWGGTLYEQYF.

J is TRBJ2-1 and V is TRBV7-2; 7 nucleotides align to TRBD1. Trimming at V came to 3 bases and at J to 15 bases, leaving 11 bases not matched to a gene. The CDR3 runs to 13 residues. Germline assignment: CDR1 SGHTA and CDR2 FQGNSA. The DNA for the CDR3 is TGTGCCAGCAGCTTCTCACTAGGGGGCTTTTGGTTCTTC. The encoded protein is CASSFSLGGFWFF. Full variable domain (missing parts from reference TRBV7-2 and TRBJ2-1): GAGVSQSPSNKVTEKGKDVELRCDPISGHTALYWYRQSLGQGLEFLIYFQGNSAPDKSGLPSDRFSAERTGGSVSTLTIQRTQQEDSAVYLCASSFSLGGFWFFGPGTRLTVL.

This rearrangement joins TRBV6-5 to TRBJ2-3; no firm D call. V was shortened by 0 bases and J by 0 bases, with 7 bases between the two germline ends. The CDR3 has 15 residues. Germline CDR1 reads MNHEY; CDR2 reads SVGAGI. The CDR3 here is CASSYSAVSTDTQYF. CDR3 nucleotides: TGTGCCAGCAGTTACTCGGCGGTGAGCACAGATACGCAGTATTTT.

This clone was detected once. The chain joins TRBV7-7 to TRBJ2-3, with D possibly TRBD2 on 5 matching bases. Per germline, CDR1 SSHAT and CDR2 FNYEAQ (reference sequence). The ends were cut back, 2 bases at V and 3 bases at J, with 12 bases in the middle. The length of the CDR3 is 15 residues. The CDR3, as DNA: TGTGCCAGCAGCTTATCCCCCTCGGGGACAGATACGCAGTATTTT. This codes for CASSLSPSGTDTQYF. Looking up the rest from reference TRBV7-7 and TRBJ2-3 gives the full variable domain: GAGVSQSPRYKVTKRGQDVTLRCDPISSHATLYWYQQALGQGPEFLTYFNYEAQPDKSGLPSDRFSAERPEGSISTLTIQRTEQRDSAMYRCASSLSPSGTDTQYFGPGTRLTVL.

This clone is termed medium-sized. V gene TRBV4-2 combines with J gene TRBJ2-2; no clear D gene. V dropped 0 bases and J dropped 1 base, with 0 bases sitting between them. CDR1 and CDR2 (germline): LGHNA, YNFKEQ. The CDR3 sequence is 13 residues long. For the CDR3, the DNA is TGTGCCAGCAGCCAAGAGAACACCGGGGAGCTGTTTTTT. It specifies CASSQENTGELFF.

The V gene is TRBV7-9, the J gene TRBJ1-1; no firm D call. The CDR3 extends over 12 amino acids. Trimming took 3 bases from V and 11 from J, leaving 13 bases between them. Germline assignment: CDR1 SEHNR and CDR2 FQNEAQ (reference sequence). This chain's CDR3 is CASSFGRLGAFF. CDR3 DNA: TGTGCCAGCAGCTTCGGACGGCTCGGGGCTTTCTTT.

This sequence joins TRBV30 and TRBJ1-5; maybe TRBD1 (6 bases). V dropped 5 bases and J dropped 1 base, with 12 bases sitting between them. The CDR3 extends over 14 amino acids. Germline CDR1 is GTSNPN and CDR2 is SVGIG (reference sequence). The CDR3 region is CAWDGGASNQPQHF. CDR3 in DNA: TGTGCCTGGGATGGGGGGGCAAGCAATCAGCCCCAGCATTTT. Full variable domain (remainder filled in from reference TRBV30 and TRBJ1-5): SQTIHQWPATLVQPVGSPLSLECTVEGTSNPNLYWYRQAAGRGLQLLFYSVGIGQISSEVPQNLSASRPQDRQFILSSKKLLLSDSGFYLCAWDGGASNQPQHFGDGTRLSIL.

This chain links TRBV19 with TRBJ2-2, with a possible D match to TRBD2 (6 bases). This CDR3 has 18 residues. Germline CDR1 and CDR2: LNHDA and SQIVND (reference sequence). The germline V and J ends were trimmed by 7 bases and 6 bases, with 27 bases remaining between them. Here the CDR3 DNA reads TGTGCCAGTATGTCCGGGTGGAGGGTTTCACCTTTCGCCGGGGAGCTGTTTTTT. Encoded protein: CASMSGWRVSPFAGELFF. Looking up the rest from reference TRBV19 and TRBJ2-2 gives the full variable domain: DGGITQSPKYLFRKEGQNVTLSCEQNLNHDAMYWYRQDPGQGLRLIYYSQIVNDFQKGDIAEGYSVSREKKESFPLTVTSAQKNPTAFYLCASMSGWRVSPFAGELFFGEGSRLTVL.

In its sample, this clone was seen a few times. The J gene is TRBJ1-2, the V gene TRBV11-3; 8 positions match TRBD1. The CDR3 is made up of 15 amino acids. V lost 5 bases, J lost 5 bases, and 10 bases stayed unmatched. Germline assignment: CDR1 SGHNT and CDR2 YENEEA. The CDR3 DNA follows: TGTGCCAGCAGCCTCCACAGGGGGTGGCTTTATGGCTACACCTTC. Its translation: CASSLHRGWLYGYTF.